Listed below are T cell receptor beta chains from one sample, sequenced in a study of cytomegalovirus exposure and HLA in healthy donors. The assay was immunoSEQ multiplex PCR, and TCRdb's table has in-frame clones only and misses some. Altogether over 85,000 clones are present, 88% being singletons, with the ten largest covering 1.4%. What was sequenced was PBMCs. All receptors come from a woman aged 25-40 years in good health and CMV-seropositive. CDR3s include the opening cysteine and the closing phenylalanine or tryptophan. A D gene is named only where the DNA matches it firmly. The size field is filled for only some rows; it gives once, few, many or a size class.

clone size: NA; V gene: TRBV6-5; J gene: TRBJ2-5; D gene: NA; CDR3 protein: CASSPRGEPQETQYF; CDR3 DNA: TGTGCCAGCAGTCCCCGGGGAGAACCTCAAGAGACCCAGTACTTC
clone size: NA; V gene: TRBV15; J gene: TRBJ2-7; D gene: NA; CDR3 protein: CATSRGLISSSYEQYF; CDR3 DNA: TGTGCCACCAGCAGAGGCTTGATCTCGAGCTCCTACGAGCAGTACTTC
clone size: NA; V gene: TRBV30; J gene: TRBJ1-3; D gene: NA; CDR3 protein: CAWGGAGNTIYF; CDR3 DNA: TGTGCCTGGGGAGGAGCGGGAAACACCATATATTTT
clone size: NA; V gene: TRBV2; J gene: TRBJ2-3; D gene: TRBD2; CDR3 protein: CASTASSGSVTDTQYF; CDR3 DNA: TGTGCCAGCACAGCTTCTAGCGGGAGTGTTACAGATACGCAGTATTTT
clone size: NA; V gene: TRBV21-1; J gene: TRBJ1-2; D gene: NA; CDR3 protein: CASSSTGLRKDYGYTF; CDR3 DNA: TGTGCCAGCAGCTCAACGGGACTCCGCAAAGACTATGGCTACACCTTC
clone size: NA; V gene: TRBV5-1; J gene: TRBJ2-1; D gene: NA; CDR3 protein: CASSFEAGSYNEQFF; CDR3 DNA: TGCGCCAGCAGCTTTGAGGCAGGGTCCTACAATGAGCAGTTCTTC
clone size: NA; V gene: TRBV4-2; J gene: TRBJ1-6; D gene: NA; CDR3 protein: CASSQAGDSPLHF; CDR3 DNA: TGTGCCAGCAGCCAAGCCGGGGATTCACCCCTCCACTTT
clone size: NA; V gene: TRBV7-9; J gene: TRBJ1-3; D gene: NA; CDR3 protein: CASSRGNTIYF; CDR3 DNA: TGTGCCAGCAGCCGTGGAAACACCATATATTTT
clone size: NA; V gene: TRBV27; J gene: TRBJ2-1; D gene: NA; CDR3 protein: CASSLTSGGPNEQFF; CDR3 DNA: TGTGCCAGCAGTTTAACTTCCGGGGGGCCCAATGAGCAGTTCTTC
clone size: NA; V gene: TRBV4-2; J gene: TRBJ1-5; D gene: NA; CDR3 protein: CASSQDGQFNQPQHF; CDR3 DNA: TGTGCCAGCAGCCAAGACGGACAGTTCAATCAGCCCCAGCATTTT
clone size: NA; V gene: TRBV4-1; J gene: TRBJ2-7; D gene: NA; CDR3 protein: CASSQPTVGLYEQYF; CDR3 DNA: TGCGCCAGCAGCCAACCCACAGTTGGCCTTTACGAGCAGTACTTC
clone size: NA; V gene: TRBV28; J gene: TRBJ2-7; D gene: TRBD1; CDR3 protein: CASSRQGFSYEQYF; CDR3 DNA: TGTGCCAGCAGCCGACAGGGGTTCTCCTACGAGCAGTACTTC
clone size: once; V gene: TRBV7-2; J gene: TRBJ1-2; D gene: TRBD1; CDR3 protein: CASSPIVQGAVGYTF; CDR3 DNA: TGTGCCAGCAGCCCAATAGTTCAGGGGGCGGTTGGCTACACCTTC